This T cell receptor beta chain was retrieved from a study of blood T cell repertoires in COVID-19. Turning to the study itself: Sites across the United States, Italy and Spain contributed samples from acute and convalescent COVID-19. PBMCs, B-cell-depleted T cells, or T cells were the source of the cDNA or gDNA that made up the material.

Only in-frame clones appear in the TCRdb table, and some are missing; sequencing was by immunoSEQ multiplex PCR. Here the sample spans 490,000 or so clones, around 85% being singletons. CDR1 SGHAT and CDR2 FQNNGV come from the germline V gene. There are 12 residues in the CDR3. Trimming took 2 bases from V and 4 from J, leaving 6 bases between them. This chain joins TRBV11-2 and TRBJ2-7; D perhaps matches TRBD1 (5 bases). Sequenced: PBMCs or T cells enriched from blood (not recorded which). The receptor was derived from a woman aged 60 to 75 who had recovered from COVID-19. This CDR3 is CASSLTGYEQYV. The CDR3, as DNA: TGTGCCAGCAGCTTAACAGGATACGAGCAGTACGTC.